Listed below are T cell receptor beta chains from one sample, sequenced in a study of T cells after yellow fever vaccination. Using its own MiXCR run on the 5' RACE reads, TCRdb lists one record per CDR3 protein. Among about 320,000 distinct CDR3 sequences listed, approximately 13% were seen once. This specimen was CD4+ T cells sorted from PBMCs, taken 15 days after the yellow fever booster vaccination. The receptors were sampled from a man between 18 and 35 years old who received the YFV17D yellow fever vaccine. CDR3s include the opening cysteine and the closing phenylalanine or tryptophan. A D gene is named only where the DNA matches it firmly. A row's size may be missing; if present it is once, few, many or a size class.

len: 15
v_gene: TRBV5-1
d_gene: TRBD2
abundance: .
j_gene: TRBJ2-3
CDR3nt: TGCGCCAGCAGCGGGGGACTACCCTCACCTGATACGCAGTATTTT
CDR3aa: CASSGGLPSPDTQYF

len: 15
v_gene: TRBV6-2/TRBV6-3
d_gene: TRBD2
abundance: .
j_gene: TRBJ2-2
CDR3nt: TGTGCCAGCAGTGGGACTAGCTCGGACACCGGGGAGCTGTTTTTT
CDR3aa: CASSGTSSDTGELFF

len: 15
v_gene: TRBV9
d_gene: TRBD2
abundance: few
j_gene: TRBJ2-7
CDR3nt: TGTGCCAGCAGCGCTCGAGGGCTAGCGGACTACGAGCAGTACTTC
CDR3aa: CASSARGLADYEQYF

len: 11
v_gene: TRBV5-1
d_gene: .
abundance: .
j_gene: TRBJ2-1
CDR3nt: TGCGCCAGCAGCTTGGTAGGCGAGCAGTTCTTC
CDR3aa: CASSLVGEQFF

len: 15
v_gene: TRBV11-2
d_gene: TRBD2
abundance: few
j_gene: TRBJ2-3
CDR3nt: TGTGCCAGCAGCTTAGTACTAGCGGACACAGATACGCAGTATTTT
CDR3aa: CASSLVLADTDTQYF

len: 10
v_gene: TRBV28
d_gene: .
abundance: .
j_gene: TRBJ1-2
CDR3nt: TGTGCCAGCGAATACTATGGCTACACCTTC
CDR3aa: CASEYYGYTF

len: 16
v_gene: TRBV4-3
d_gene: TRBD1
abundance: few
j_gene: TRBJ2-3
CDR3nt: TGCGCCAGCAGCCAGGGACAGGGGGGAGGTCCAGATACGCAGTATTTT
CDR3aa: CASSQGQGGGPDTQYF

len: 15
v_gene: TRBV9
d_gene: TRBD1
abundance: many
j_gene: TRBJ2-1
CDR3nt: TGTGCCAGCAGCGGCATGGGACAGGGATACAATGAGCAGTTCTTC
CDR3aa: CASSGMGQGYNEQFF

len: 15
v_gene: TRBV4-3
d_gene: .
abundance: few
j_gene: TRBJ2-3
CDR3nt: TGCGCCAGCAGCCAAGATTGGATGGTTACAGATACGCAGTATTTT
CDR3aa: CASSQDWMVTDTQYF

len: 12
v_gene: TRBV9
d_gene: .
abundance: .
j_gene: TRBJ2-1
CDR3nt: TGTGCCAGCAGCGTAGCAGGCTATGAGCAGTTCTTC
CDR3aa: CASSVAGYEQFF

len: 17
v_gene: TRBV9
d_gene: .
abundance: many
j_gene: TRBJ2-5
CDR3nt: TGTGCCAGCAGCGTAGACGGGCGGAGGCTGGGTCAAGAGACCCAGTACTTC
CDR3aa: CASSVDGRRLGQETQYF

len: 13
v_gene: TRBV10-3
d_gene: .
abundance: few
j_gene: TRBJ1-6
CDR3nt: TGTGCCATCAGGCCCGATGGGACTTCACCCCTCCACTTT
CDR3aa: CAIRPDGTSPLHF

len: 15
v_gene: TRBV7-3
d_gene: .
abundance: few
j_gene: TRBJ1-1
CDR3nt: TGTGCCAGCAGCAAAGAGGGGGGAATGGCCACTGAAGCTTTCTTT
CDR3aa: CASSKEGGMATEAFF

len: 15
v_gene: TRBV6-5
d_gene: TRBD2
abundance: few
j_gene: TRBJ2-7
CDR3nt: TGTGCCAGCAGCCGGACGGGACTAGCGGAGTACGAGCAGTACTTC
CDR3aa: CASSRTGLAEYEQYF

len: 11
v_gene: TRBV7-9
d_gene: .
abundance: .
j_gene: TRBJ1-2
CDR3nt: TGTGCCAGCGGGGTGGGGTATGGCTACACCTTC
CDR3aa: CASGVGYGYTF

len: 14
v_gene: TRBV15
d_gene: .
abundance: few
j_gene: TRBJ2-5
CDR3nt: TGTGCCACCAGCAGAGACGGGGCATGGCAGACCCAGTACTTC
CDR3aa: CATSRDGAWQTQYF

len: 17
v_gene: TRBV11-2
d_gene: .
abundance: .
j_gene: TRBJ1-2
CDR3nt: TGTGCCAGCAGCCCAACGCCCTATCAGGGGTCGGGCTATGGCTACACCTTC
CDR3aa: CASSPTPYQGSGYGYTF

len: 16
v_gene: TRBV4-3
d_gene: .
abundance: .
j_gene: TRBJ1-2
CDR3nt: TGCGCCAGCAGCCAAGATCCGGGGGGGAGATACCATGGCTACACCTTC
CDR3aa: CASSQDPGGRYHGYTF

len: 13
v_gene: TRBV6-2/TRBV6-3
d_gene: TRBD1
abundance: .
j_gene: TRBJ1-5
CDR3nt: TGTGCCACCCTGGACAGGGGAGGTCAGCCCCAGCATTTT
CDR3aa: CATLDRGGQPQHF

len: 15
v_gene: TRBV19
d_gene: .
abundance: .
j_gene: TRBJ1-5
CDR3nt: TGTGCCAGTAGTATAGAGGGTATAAGCAATCAGCCCCAGCATTTT
CDR3aa: CASSIEGISNQPQHF

len: 13
v_gene: TRBV20-1
d_gene: .
abundance: many
j_gene: TRBJ2-1
CDR3nt: TGCAGTGCTCCGGACTCAAGAGAGGATGAGCAGTTCTTC
CDR3aa: CSAPDSREDEQFF

len: 16
v_gene: TRBV19
d_gene: TRBD1
abundance: .
j_gene: TRBJ1-3
CDR3nt: TGTGCCAGTAGTAAATCAGACAGGGGCTCTGGAAACACCATATATTTT
CDR3aa: CASSKSDRGSGNTIYF

len: 12
v_gene: TRBV2
d_gene: .
abundance: .
j_gene: TRBJ1-1
CDR3nt: TGTGCCAGCAGGGACAGCTTCACTGAAGCTTTCTTT
CDR3aa: CASRDSFTEAFF

len: 13
v_gene: TRBV7-7
d_gene: .
abundance: few
j_gene: TRBJ2-1
CDR3nt: TGTGCCAGCAGCTTACAGAAGGAGTCCCAGCAGTTCTTC
CDR3aa: CASSLQKESQQFF

len: 14
v_gene: TRBV5-1
d_gene: .
abundance: .
j_gene: TRBJ2-3
CDR3nt: TGTGCCAGCAGCTTAGCCCTAGCTGGAGATACGCAGTATTTT
CDR3aa: CASSLALAGDTQYF

len: 16
v_gene: TRBV11-3
d_gene: TRBD1
abundance: .
j_gene: TRBJ2-3
CDR3nt: TGTGCCAGCAGCTTAGGTAACGGACAGGGCACAGATACGCAGTATTTT
CDR3aa: CASSLGNGQGTDTQYF

len: 15
v_gene: TRBV9
d_gene: TRBD1
abundance: many
j_gene: TRBJ1-2
CDR3nt: TGTGCCAGCAGCCAAGGGACAGGTGGTAACTATGGCTACACCTTC
CDR3aa: CASSQGTGGNYGYTF

len: 15
v_gene: TRBV6-6
d_gene: TRBD1
abundance: few
j_gene: TRBJ1-5
CDR3nt: TGTGCCAGCAGTCGACAGGGGGCCCGCAATCAGCCCCAGCATTTT
CDR3aa: CASSRQGARNQPQHF

len: 16
v_gene: TRBV2
d_gene: TRBD1
abundance: .
j_gene: TRBJ1-4
CDR3nt: TGTGCCAGCAGACGCGGGACAGGGCAAACTAATGAAAAACTGTTTTTT
CDR3aa: CASRRGTGQTNEKLFF

len: 14
v_gene: TRBV10-3
d_gene: .
abundance: few
j_gene: TRBJ1-4
CDR3nt: TGTGCCATCAGTGATTGGGCAGCTAATGAAAAACTGTTTTTT
CDR3aa: CAISDWAANEKLFF

len: 14
v_gene: TRBV6-6
d_gene: TRBD1
abundance: .
j_gene: TRBJ2-7
CDR3nt: TGTGCCAGCAGGTCCGGGACAGGGATCTACGAGCAGTACTTC
CDR3aa: CASRSGTGIYEQYF

len: 14
v_gene: TRBV5-1
d_gene: TRBD1
abundance: .
j_gene: TRBJ1-1
CDR3nt: TGCGCCAGCAGCGTGACAGGGGCGGACACTGAAGCTTTCTTT
CDR3aa: CASSVTGADTEAFF

len: 11
v_gene: TRBV7-2
d_gene: .
abundance: few
j_gene: TRBJ1-2
CDR3nt: TGTGCCAGCAGCTTAGTCGCTGGCTACACCTTC
CDR3aa: CASSLVAGYTF

len: 13
v_gene: TRBV12-3/TRBV12-4
d_gene: .
abundance: few
j_gene: TRBJ1-5
CDR3nt: TGTGCCAGCAGTTCCCAACGTGATCAGCCCCAGCATTTT
CDR3aa: CASSSQRDQPQHF

len: 15
v_gene: TRBV4-2
d_gene: TRBD2
abundance: few
j_gene: TRBJ2-1
CDR3nt: TGTGCCAGCAGCCAAGGGACTAGCGGGAACAATGAGCAGTTCTTC
CDR3aa: CASSQGTSGNNEQFF

len: 13
v_gene: TRBV19
d_gene: .
abundance: few
j_gene: TRBJ2-5
CDR3nt: TGTGCCAGTAGTATAAACAGGGTGGAGACCCAGTACTTC
CDR3aa: CASSINRVETQYF

len: 17
v_gene: TRBV3-1
d_gene: .
abundance: .
j_gene: TRBJ1-3
CDR3nt: TGTGCCAGCAGCCCCAACCTAAGGGGTTTCTCTGGAAACACCATATATTTT
CDR3aa: CASSPNLRGFSGNTIYF

len: 13
v_gene: TRBV20-1
d_gene: .
abundance: .
j_gene: TRBJ2-3
CDR3nt: TGCAGTGCCCCTCAAAGGAGCACAGATACGCAGTATTTT
CDR3aa: CSAPQRSTDTQYF

len: 10
v_gene: TRBV20-1
d_gene: .
abundance: .
j_gene: TRBJ1-4
CDR3nt: TGCAGTGCTAGGGGGAAAAAACTGTTTTTT
CDR3aa: CSARGKKLFF

len: 11
v_gene: TRBV7-2
d_gene: .
abundance: few
j_gene: TRBJ2-3
CDR3nt: TGTGCCAGCGGGGCCGCAGATACGCAGTATTTT
CDR3aa: CASGAADTQYF

len: 13
v_gene: TRBV20-1
d_gene: TRBD2
abundance: .
j_gene: TRBJ2-5
CDR3nt: TGCAGTGCTGACCCTAGCGGAGGAGAGACCCAGTACTTC
CDR3aa: CSADPSGGETQYF

len: 15
v_gene: TRBV11-2
d_gene: .
abundance: few
j_gene: TRBJ1-4
CDR3nt: TGTGCCAGCAGCTTTTGGGGGACCGTAAATGAAAAACTGTTTTTT
CDR3aa: CASSFWGTVNEKLFF

len: 12
v_gene: TRBV7-2
d_gene: TRBD1
abundance: many
j_gene: TRBJ1-2
CDR3nt: TGTGCCAGCAGCCCGAGGACAGGTGGTAGTACCTTC
CDR3aa: CASSPRTGGSTF

len: 15
v_gene: TRBV6-6
d_gene: .
abundance: few
j_gene: TRBJ1-2
CDR3nt: TGTGCCAGCAGCCTCGGGCCATCCTTATACTATGGCTACACCTTC
CDR3aa: CASSLGPSLYYGYTF

len: 16
v_gene: TRBV10-3
d_gene: TRBD1
abundance: few
j_gene: TRBJ1-2
CDR3nt: TGTGCCATCAGAACTGGACAGGGGACAGCTAACTATGGCTACACCTTC
CDR3aa: CAIRTGQGTANYGYTF

len: 13
v_gene: TRBV12-3/TRBV12-4
d_gene: .
abundance: .
j_gene: TRBJ2-5
CDR3nt: TGTGCCAGCAGTTTGCCCCCCGGGGAGACCCAGTACTTC
CDR3aa: CASSLPPGETQYF

len: 14
v_gene: TRBV12-3/TRBV12-4
d_gene: TRBD2
abundance: many
j_gene: TRBJ2-3
CDR3nt: TGTGCCAGCAGGTTAGCGGGAAGCACAGATACGCAGTATTTT
CDR3aa: CASRLAGSTDTQYF

len: 15
v_gene: TRBV24-1
d_gene: .
abundance: few
j_gene: TRBJ2-3
CDR3nt: TGTGCCACCAGTGACCATACAGCAAGCACAGATACGCAGTATTTT
CDR3aa: CATSDHTASTDTQYF

len: 13
v_gene: TRBV6-2/TRBV6-3
d_gene: .
abundance: .
j_gene: TRBJ2-5
CDR3nt: TGTGCCAGCAGTTACTTTGGTCAAGAGACCCAGTACTTC
CDR3aa: CASSYFGQETQYF

len: 15
v_gene: TRBV7-2
d_gene: TRBD1
abundance: many
j_gene: TRBJ2-7
CDR3nt: TGTGCCAGCAGCTTAGGGACAGGTGGGCCCTACGAGCAGTACTTC
CDR3aa: CASSLGTGGPYEQYF

len: 12
v_gene: TRBV5-6
d_gene: .
abundance: few
j_gene: TRBJ2-7
CDR3nt: TGTGCCACCACGCAAATGGGTTACGAGCAGTACTTC
CDR3aa: CATTQMGYEQYF

len: 14
v_gene: TRBV6-5
d_gene: .
abundance: .
j_gene: TRBJ1-2
CDR3nt: TGTGCCAGCAGAAGGGCCGGACAGTCGGGCGGCTACACCTTC
CDR3aa: CASRRAGQSGGYTF

len: 14
v_gene: TRBV5-1
d_gene: .
abundance: few
j_gene: TRBJ2-5
CDR3nt: TGCGCCAGCAGCTTGGATATCGAGCGGGAGACCCAGTACTTC
CDR3aa: CASSLDIERETQYF